This T cell receptor beta chain originates from a study of HIV-infected patients and healthy controls. Relative to its sample, this clonotype is medium-sized (0.01 to 0.1%). The antigen is not known. Antiretroviral therapy had run roughly three months, about 14 weeks, before follow-up blood collection. No cell fractionation was done, so the repertoire covers all unsorted peripheral blood T cells. Overall study results and limits: Eight alpha and eight beta V genes differed significantly in mean usage between HIV-infected patients and controls. MAIT alpha-chain CDR3s were frequent in healthy controls, depleted in HIV+. Compared with controls, mean Gini indices were significantly raised in HIV-infected repertoires, possibly indicating oligoclonality.

J gave up 7 bases and V 6 bases, and 15 bases lay outside the gene matches. The CDR3 covers 16 residues. Per germline, CDR1 SGHAT and CDR2 FQNNGV. About 450 ng RNA was reverse transcribed with alpha and beta constant-region primers. Each of the alpha and beta chains got its own library through chain-specific third strand synthesis with indices. TCRdb fed the 5' RACE reads into MiXCR, producing one record per CDR3 protein. The sample consists of 2,000 or so distinct CDR3 sequences, over 11% of them appearing once. J is TRBJ1-1 and V is TRBV11-2; 9 nucleotides agree with TRBD1. The sequenced sample was blood, obtained during antiretroviral therapy. The receptor comes from an adult with HIV infection. CDR3 sequence reads: CASRPGSLGDRVEAFF. CDR3 DNA: TGTGCCAGCAGACCCGGTTCGCTGGGGGACAGGGTTGAAGCTTTCTTT. The variable domain in full, with the rest retrieved from reference TRBV11-2 and TRBJ1-1, is EAGVAQSPRYKIIEKRQSVAFWCNPISGHATLYWYQQILGQGPKLLIQFQNNGVVDDSQLPKDRFSAERLKGVDSTLKIQPAKLEDSAVYLCASRPGSLGDRVEAFFGQGTRLTVV.